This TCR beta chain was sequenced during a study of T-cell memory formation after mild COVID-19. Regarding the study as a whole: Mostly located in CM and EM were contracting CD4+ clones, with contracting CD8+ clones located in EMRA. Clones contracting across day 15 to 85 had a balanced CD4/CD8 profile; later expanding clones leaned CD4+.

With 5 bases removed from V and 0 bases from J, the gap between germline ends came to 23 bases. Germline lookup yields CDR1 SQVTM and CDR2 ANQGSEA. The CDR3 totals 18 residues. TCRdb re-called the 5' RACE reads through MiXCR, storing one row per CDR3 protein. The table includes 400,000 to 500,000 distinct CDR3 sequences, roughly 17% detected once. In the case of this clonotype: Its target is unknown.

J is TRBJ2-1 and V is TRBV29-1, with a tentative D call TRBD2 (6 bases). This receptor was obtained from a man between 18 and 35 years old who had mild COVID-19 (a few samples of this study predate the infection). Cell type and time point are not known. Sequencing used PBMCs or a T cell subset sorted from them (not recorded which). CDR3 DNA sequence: TGCAGCGTTCGGTTTGGGGGGTACCGTACTAACTCCTACAATGAGCAGTTCTTC. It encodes CSVRFGGYRTNSYNEQFF.